This T cell receptor (beta chain) was sequenced during a study of T-cell reconstitution after alpha-beta-depleted transplantation in children. Study-level findings and limits: A year had passed since transplant, and T-cell counts and diversity by then came mostly from newly produced T cells. Several hundred graft clones that had expanded were reportedly the source of alpha-beta T cells about two months after transplant.

Only a few counts were recorded for this clonotype. The antigen is not known. For TCRbeta, the library was prepared with unique molecular identifiers. MiXCR, run by TCRdb on the PCR reads, gives a single entry per CDR3 protein. The data contain under 850,000 distinct CDR3 sequences, around 13% of them seen just once; the ten biggest clones take up 0.79%. This CDR3 has 15 residues. Germline-derived CDR1 and CDR2 are MNHNS and SASEGT. V lost 6 bases, J lost 8 bases, and 12 bases stayed unmatched. The material sequenced was PBMCs, taken before TCRalphabeta/CD19-depleted stem cell transplant. This sequence was found in a girl aged 2-10 years with congenital amegakaryocytic thrombocytopenia, due to receive a stem cell transplant. The V call is TRBV6-1, the J call TRBJ2-1; TRBD2 matches 8 bases. CDR3 in amino acids: CASSTGTREVDEQFF. The CDR3 nucleotides read TGTGCCAGCAGCACCGGGACTAGGGAGGTCGATGAGCAGTTCTTC.